The sequence of this T cell receptor (beta chain) was determined in a study of shared clonotypes between healthy human individuals. This clone was observed a single time. What it binds is unknown. Data came from immunoSEQ multiplex PCR; TCRdb stores just in-frame clones and leaves some out. The data hold about 2.3 million clones, with roughly 90% observed a single time. Points from the study as a whole: Memory subsets generally showed smaller estimated richness than naive subsets did. Non-shared clonotypes had lower generation probabilities than those shared by all four donors.

Study donors comprised healthy, HIV-negative adults devoid of recent acute infection or vaccination. The sample taken for sequencing was naive CD4+ T cells from PBMCs. Documented subset: CD45RA+ positively selected. The sequence was collected from a man younger than 30 in good health. Some clones in this sample may be carry-over from other donors' samples.

The chain's CDR3 is CASSSYKDRVTNVLTF. CDR3 bases: TGTGCCAGCAGTTCCTACAAGGACAGGGTTACCAACGTCCTGACTTTC. The chain recombines TRBV2 with TRBJ2-6; TRBD1 agrees at 8 bases. This CDR3 is 16 amino acids long. V lost 5 bases and J lost 8; bases outside the gene matches: 11. Germline V CDR1 and CDR2: SNHLY, FYNNEI. Full variable domain (missing parts from reference TRBV2 and TRBJ2-6): EPEVTQTPSHQVTQMGQEVILRCVPISNHLYFYWYRQILGQKVEFLVSFYNNEISEKSEIFDDQFSVERPDGSNFTLKIRSTKLEDSAMYFCASSSYKDRVTNVLTFGAGSRLTVL.